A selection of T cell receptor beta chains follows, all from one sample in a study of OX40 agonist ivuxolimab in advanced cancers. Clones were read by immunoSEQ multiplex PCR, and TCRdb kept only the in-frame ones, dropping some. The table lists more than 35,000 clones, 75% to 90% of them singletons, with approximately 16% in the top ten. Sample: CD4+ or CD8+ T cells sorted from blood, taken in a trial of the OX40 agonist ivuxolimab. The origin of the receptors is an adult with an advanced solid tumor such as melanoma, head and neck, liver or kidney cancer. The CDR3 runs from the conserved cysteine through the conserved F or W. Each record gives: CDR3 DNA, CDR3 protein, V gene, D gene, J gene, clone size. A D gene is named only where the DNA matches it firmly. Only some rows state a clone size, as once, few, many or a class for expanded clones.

cdr3_nt: TGTGCCAGCAGGGAGGGGGATTACACAGATACGCAGTATTTT
cdr3_aa: CASREGDYTDTQYF
v_call: TRBV6-1
d_call: -
j_call: TRBJ2-3
clone_size: -

cdr3_nt: TGCGCCAGCAGCTTAGGACAGGGCGGATACAACTATGGCTACACCTTC
cdr3_aa: CASSLGQGGYNYGYTF
v_call: TRBV5-1
d_call: TRBD1
j_call: TRBJ1-2
clone_size: -

cdr3_nt: TGTGCCAGCAGGCGACTAGCGGGAGGGGGTAATGAGCAGTTCTTC
cdr3_aa: CASRRLAGGGNEQFF
v_call: TRBV6-6
d_call: TRBD2
j_call: TRBJ2-1
clone_size: -

cdr3_nt: TGCAGCGTTGAAGATCTGGGGGTGTGGCAGTTCTTC
cdr3_aa: CSVEDLGVWQFF
v_call: TRBV29-1
d_call: -
j_call: TRBJ2-1
clone_size: once

cdr3_nt: TGTGCCAGCAGCTTAGGGGGAGACAATTCGGGCAATGAGCAGTTCTTC
cdr3_aa: CASSLGGDNSGNEQFF
v_call: TRBV13
d_call: -
j_call: TRBJ2-1
clone_size: -

cdr3_nt: TGTGCCAGCAGCTTAAGGGTAGGGTTGTACGAGCAGTACTTC
cdr3_aa: CASSLRVGLYEQYF
v_call: TRBV7-3
d_call: -
j_call: TRBJ2-7
clone_size: -

cdr3_nt: TGTGCCTGGAGTGACGACCAGGGGGGGTCCTACAATGAGCAGTTCTTC
cdr3_aa: CAWSDDQGGSYNEQFF
v_call: TRBV30
d_call: -
j_call: TRBJ2-1
clone_size: once

cdr3_nt: TGCGCCAGCAGCCAAGATCGCCCAACAGGCGGGTACAACACAGATACGCAGTATTTT
cdr3_aa: CASSQDRPTGGYNTDTQYF
v_call: TRBV4-1
d_call: -
j_call: TRBJ2-3
clone_size: -

cdr3_nt: TGCGCCAGCAGCCAAGTTTGGGGACTCAACGGTCATGAGCAGTTCTTC
cdr3_aa: CASSQVWGLNGHEQFF
v_call: TRBV4-3
d_call: -
j_call: TRBJ2-1
clone_size: -

cdr3_nt: TGCGCCAGCAGATGGGGTTACAATGAGCAGTTCTTC
cdr3_aa: CASRWGYNEQFF
v_call: TRBV5-1
d_call: -
j_call: TRBJ2-1
clone_size: once

cdr3_nt: TGCGCCAGCAGCCAAGAATCCGGGACGGACTATGGCTACACCTTC
cdr3_aa: CASSQESGTDYGYTF
v_call: TRBV4-3
d_call: -
j_call: TRBJ1-2
clone_size: -